Following are 27 T cell receptor beta chains from one sample sequenced in a study of blood T cell repertoires in COVID-19. Some clones are missing from TCRdb's copy, which holds only in-frame ones; the method was immunoSEQ multiplex PCR. The sample yields 190,000 or so clones, just under 90% seen once. The sample was peripheral blood. The receptors derive from a woman younger than 30 who had recovered from COVID-19.

This clone was counted a single time. The CDR3 region is CASAARTGEAYEQYF. The CDR3 DNA follows: TGTGCCAGCGCCGCACGGACAGGAGAAGCTTACGAGCAGTACTTC. The chain couples TRBV18 to TRBJ2-7; 7 nucleotides align to TRBD1. Germline V CDR1 and CDR2: KGHSH, LQKENI. The V and J ends lost 8 bases and 4 bases, in that order; junction bases with no gene match: 14. The CDR3 contains 15 residues.

The rearrangement joins TRBV19 to TRBJ1-5, with TRBD1 identical over 8 bases. The germline CDR1 and CDR2 sequences are LNHDA and SQIVND (reference sequence). V shed 10 bases and J 2 bases; nucleotides not matched to a gene: 13. The CDR3 length is 16 residues. The CDR3: CATRHTTGGRNQPQHF. The CDR3 bases are TGTGCCACCCGCCATACAACAGGGGGTCGCAATCAGCCCCAGCATTTT.

V and J are TRBV6-2 or TRBV6-3 and TRBJ2-5; 15 nucleotides match TRBD2. Germline CDR1 MNHEY, CDR2 SVGEGT. The CDR3 runs 17 residues. Trimming cost V 4 bases and J 2 bases; bases outside gene matches: 5. CDR3 in DNA: TGTGCCAGCAGTTCCGAGGGACTAGCGGGGGGACAAGAGACCCAGTACTTC. Protein product: CASSSEGLAGGQETQYF.

The chain has TRBV19 and TRBJ2-1, with 11 bases aligning to TRBD2. V trimming: 10 bases; J trimming: 8 bases; junction bases outside the gene matches: 10. Germline-derived CDR1 and CDR2 are LNHDA and SQIVND (reference sequence). The CDR3 has 14 amino acids. CDR3 sequence: CATSTSGGKDEQFF. CDR3 coding DNA: TGTGCCACGAGCACTAGCGGGGGAAAGGATGAGCAGTTCTTC.

V gene TRBV27 combines with J gene TRBJ1-1; D is perhaps TRBD1 (6 bases). V was cut by 11 bases and J by 1 base, with 11 bases left in between. The germline V gene encodes CDR1 MNHEY and CDR2 SMNVEV (reference sequence). CDR3 length: 12 residues. The CDR3 DNA follows: TGTGCCTCTGGACAGACGAACACTGAAGCTTTCTTT. This codes for CASGQTNTEAFF.

This rearrangement joins TRBV5-1 to TRBJ2-3; D possibly corresponds to TRBD2 (7 bases). Deletions cut 1 base from V and 1 base from J, with 13 bases between. The CDR3 is 16 amino acids. Per germline, CDR1 SGHRS and CDR2 YFSETQ. CDR3 protein: CASSLRIGGRTDTQYF. The CDR3 DNA sequence: TGCGCCAGCAGCTTGCGGATCGGGGGGCGCACAGATACGCAGTATTTT. Full variable domain (missing parts from reference TRBV5-1 and TRBJ2-3): KAGVTQTPRYLIKTRGQQVTLSCSPISGHRSVSWYQQTPGQGLQFLFEYFSETQRNKGNFPGRFSGRQFSNSRSEMNVSTLELGDSALYLCASSLRIGGRTDTQYFGPGTRLTVL.

CDR3 bases: TGTGCCCCAATCCTAGAGGACAGGACTGAGCAAGAGACCCAGTACTTC. Translation gives CAPILEDRTEQETQYF. The chain uses TRBV24-1 and TRBJ2-5, with 7 bases that match TRBD1. Germline CDR1 KGHDR, CDR2 SFDVKD. V lost 12 bases and J lost 2; bases outside the gene matches: 17. The CDR3 spans 16 residues.

The chain links TRBV7-8 to TRBJ2-1, with a weak D call TRBD1 (6 bases). CDR3 length: 17 residues. The germline V gene has CDR1 SGHVS and CDR2 FQNEAQ. V was pared by 1 base and J by 8 bases, with 21 bases between. Here the CDR3 DNA reads TGTGCCAGCAGCTTAGTTTTTCGGGCCCAGGGGTACGATGAGCAGTTCTTC. This gives the protein CASSLVFRAQGYDEQFF.

CDR3 amino acids: CASSPDLEGTGELFF. CDR3 nucleotide sequence: TGTGCCAGCTCACCCGATCTCGAGGGCACCGGGGAGCTGTTTTTT. The rearrangement links TRBV18 to TRBJ2-2; TRBD2 might be the D (5 bases). Trimming took 3 bases from V and 4 from J, leaving 12 bases between them. The germline V gene has CDR1 KGHSH and CDR2 LQKENI. The CDR3 has 15 residues.

The rearrangement links TRBV4-3 to TRBJ1-5; 9 bases are a match to TRBD1. Germline V gene sequence: CDR1 LGHNA, CDR2 YSLEER. V shed 0 bases, J shed 7 bases, and the junction held 4 bases outside the gene matches. The CDR3 is 15 residues long. Here the CDR3 DNA reads TGCGCCAGCAGCCAAGATAAAGGGACAGGGCAGCCCCAGCATTTT. Amino acid sequence: CASSQDKGTGQPQHF.

This chain uses TRBV18 with TRBJ2-7; D may be TRBD2 (6 bases). Germline loops: CDR1 KGHSH, CDR2 LQKENI. Deletions cut 3 bases from V and 2 bases from J, with 11 bases between. The CDR3 covers 14 residues. CDR3 protein: CASSPGWGAYEQYF. The CDR3 region has the DNA TGTGCCAGCTCACCCGGCTGGGGGGCCTACGAGCAGTACTTC.

The CDR3 coding sequence is TGTGCCAGCAGCGTAGGGTTGAGCTCCTACAATGAGCAGTTCTTC. Translation gives CASSVGLSSYNEQFF. The chain combines TRBV9 with TRBJ2-1; no definite D call. The V gene's germline CDR1 is SGDLS and CDR2 YYNGEE. There are 15 residues in the CDR3. Deletions cut 0 bases from V and 0 bases from J, with 7 bases between.

The gene calls are TRBV6-2 or TRBV6-3 and TRBJ1-1, with D perhaps TRBD1 (5 bases). In germline, CDR1 is MNHEY, CDR2 SVGEGT. The length of the CDR3 is 15 residues. V was trimmed by 6 bases and J by 5 bases, leaving 19 bases between them. The CDR3, as DNA: TGTGCCAGCAGCGCCGAGGGCCTCCGGGGGACTGAAGCTTTCTTT. As protein: CASSAEGLRGTEAFF.

The chain employs TRBV2 and TRBJ2-1; D remains ambiguous. Per germline, CDR1 SNHLY and CDR2 FYNNEI. V shed 1 base and J shed 9 bases, with 4 bases lying between them. The CDR3 spans 11 residues. CDR3 DNA: TGTGCCAGCAGTGAAGTCCGTGAGCAGTTCTTC. Its translation: CASSEVREQFF.

The V and J genes are TRBV4-1 and TRBJ1-1, with D maybe TRBD1 (6 bases). Germline V gene lookup returns CDR1 MGHRA and CDR2 YSYEKL. This CDR3 spans 15 amino acids. Trimming removed 0 bases at V and 3 bases at J, with 11 bases between. DNA of the CDR3: TGCGCCAGCAGCCAAGATTCAAACAGGGACACTGAAGCTTTCTTT. It encodes CASSQDSNRDTEAFF.

The rearrangement joins TRBV3-1 (or the pseudogene TRBV3-2) to TRBJ2-3; TRBD2 matches at 15 bases. V shed 0 bases and J 0 bases; nucleotides not matched to a gene: 10. The CDR3 runs to 21 residues. Germline-derived CDR1 and CDR2 are LGHDT and YNNKEL (reference sequence). This chain's CDR3 is CASSQDWTSGGAEESTDTQYF. DNA for the CDR3: TGTGCCAGCAGCCAAGATTGGACTAGCGGGGGGGCCGAGGAGAGCACAGATACGCAGTATTTT.

The chain is built from TRBV19 and TRBJ1-5, with 7 bases matching TRBD1. Germline V gene sequence: CDR1 LNHDA, CDR2 SQIVND (reference sequence). J was trimmed by 2 bases and V by 9 bases; bases with no gene match: 4. The CDR3 spans 13 residues. CDR3 protein: CASRGAGNQPQHF. The CDR3 coding sequence is TGTGCCAGCAGGGGGGCCGGCAATCAGCCCCAGCATTTT.

This chain connects TRBV7-2 to TRBJ2-2, with 15 bases that match TRBD2. Trimming took 5 bases from V and 5 from J; bases not matched to a gene: 6. The CDR3 has 17 residues. CDR1 and CDR2 (germline): SGHTA, FQGNSA. CDR3 in amino acids: CASSRKGLAGGTGELFF. CDR3 in DNA: TGTGCCAGCAGCCGGAAAGGACTAGCGGGAGGGACCGGGGAGCTGTTTTTT.

The chain uses TRBV5-4 and TRBJ2-3; 11 nucleotides line up with TRBD2. Germline V CDR1 and CDR2: SGHNT, YYREEE (reference sequence). This CDR3 has 18 amino acids. V was clipped by 0 bases and J by 2 bases; unmatched bases: 8. In DNA form, the CDR3 reads TGTGCCAGCAGCTTGGCCGCTAGCGGGAGGTTGGTCACAGATACGCAGTATTTT. Protein product: CASSLAASGRLVTDTQYF.

J is TRBJ2-5 and V is TRBV9; the D gene is possibly TRBD2 (6 bases). The CDR3 consists of 13 residues. Germline V gene data show CDR1 as SGDLS and CDR2 as YYNGEE. Deletions cut 3 bases from V and 4 bases from J, with 10 bases between. The CDR3: CASSAGGAETQYF. Here the CDR3 DNA reads TGTGCCAGCAGCGCAGGAGGGGCAGAGACCCAGTACTTC.

The gene calls are TRBV18 and TRBJ2-5; TRBD1 matches 8 bases. The CDR3 sequence is 16 residues long. Germline V CDR1 and CDR2: KGHSH, LQKENI. V was clipped by 4 bases and J by 4 bases; unmatched bases: 11. The CDR3 sequence is CASSRGQEAVGETQYF. The CDR3 DNA sequence: TGTGCCAGCTCACGGGGACAGGAGGCAGTTGGAGAGACCCAGTACTTC.

The chain has TRBV12-3 or TRBV12-4 and TRBJ1-1; TRBD1 matches 7 bases. The CDR3 contains 13 residues. V was pared by 7 bases and J by 5 bases, with 7 bases of the junction left unmatched. In nucleotides, the CDR3 is TGTGCCAGCAAACCGGGACAGCGGACTGAAGCTTTCTTT. Amino acid sequence: CASKPGQRTEAFF.

This chain joins TRBV18 and TRBJ1-1; D ambiguous. CDR1 KGHSH and CDR2 LQKENI come from the germline V gene. The ends were cut back, 3 bases at V and 0 bases at J, with 23 bases in the middle. There are 19 residues in the CDR3. The DNA of the CDR3 is TGTGCCAGCTCACCTTCGAAAGCGTTTGGGGTCGGGATGAACACTGAAGCTTTCTTT. This translates into CASSPSKAFGVGMNTEAFF.

Here the CDR3 DNA reads TGCGCCAGCAGCCAAGATCTGACAGCTGGGAACTATGGCTACACCTTC. Translating it yields CASSQDLTAGNYGYTF. J is TRBJ1-2 and V is TRBV4-1; maybe TRBD1 (5 bases). CDR3 size: 16 residues. Per the germline V gene, CDR1 is MGHRA and CDR2 is YSYEKL. V lost 0 bases and J 2 bases, leaving 13 bases between the germline ends.

V and J are TRBV4-1 and TRBJ1-2; D is ambiguous. V was pared by 1 base and J by 4 bases, with 13 bases between. From germline, CDR1 is MGHRA and CDR2 YSYEKL. The CDR3 length is 15 residues. The CDR3 is CASSQVGQRVYGYTF. The CDR3 bases are TGCGCCAGCAGCCAAGTTGGTCAACGAGTCTATGGCTACACCTTC.

V and J are TRBV4-3 and TRBJ1-2; D gene uncertain. The CDR3 length is 14 residues. Looked up from germline, CDR1 is LGHNA and CDR2 is YSLEER. V was pared by 0 bases and J by 6 bases, with 11 bases between. CDR3 nucleotide sequence: TGCGCCAGCAGCCAAGATCGTGGGAGGGATGGCTACACCTTC. Its protein is CASSQDRGRDGYTF.

The V and J genes are TRBV10-3 and TRBJ2-7; D possibly corresponds to TRBD2 (5 bases). The CDR3 is 12 amino acids. Trimming shortened V by 7 bases and J by 6 bases, and 13 bases separated the two germline ends. Germline V gene data show CDR1 as ENHRY and CDR2 as SYGVKD. The DNA of the CDR3 is TGTGCCATCACCGCGAGGGTAGGCGAGCAGTACGTC. Amino acids: CAITARVGEQYV.